Here is one T cell receptor (beta chain) with its context. Sequenced by immunoSEQ multiplex PCR; TCRdb stores in-frame clones only, minus some. The data contain about 640,000 clones, about 78% of them singletons. This entry comes from a study of shared clonotypes between healthy human individuals. This CDR3 spans 13 amino acids. The V end was cut by 7 bases, the J end by 3 bases, with 7 bases between. Looked up from germline, CDR1 is SGHDN and CDR2 is FVKESK. The sequencing input was memory CD4+ T cells sorted from blood. Subset noted: CD45RA-negative fraction. This clonotype was obtained from a woman aged 25 to 39 in good health. V is TRBV14 and J is TRBJ2-6; no firm D call. DNA for the CDR3: TGTGCCAGCACCCCGGATGGGGCCAACGTCCTGACTTTC. Its translation is CASTPDGANVLTF.